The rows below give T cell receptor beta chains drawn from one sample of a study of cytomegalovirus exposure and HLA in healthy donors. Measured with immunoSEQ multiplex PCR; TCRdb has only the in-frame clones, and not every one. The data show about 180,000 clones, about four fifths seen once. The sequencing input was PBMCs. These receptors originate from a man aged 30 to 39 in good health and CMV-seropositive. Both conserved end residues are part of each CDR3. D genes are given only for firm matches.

CAWSPDRVSTEAFF | TGTGCCTGGAGTCCCGACAGGGTGTCGACTGAAGCTTTCTTT | TRBJ1-1 | TRBD1 | TRBV30
CASSQVDLGFALYNEQFF | TGCGCCAGCAGCCAAGTTGACTTAGGTTTTGCCCTGTACAATGAGCAGTTCTTC | TRBJ2-1 | NA | TRBV4-1
CASSAYRGHGYGYTF | TGTGCCAGCAGCGCCTACAGGGGGCATGGCTATGGCTACACCTTC | TRBJ1-2 | TRBD1 | TRBV9
CASSVRTSGGEQYF | TGTGCCAGCAGCGTACGGACTAGCGGGGGTGAGCAGTACTTC | TRBJ2-7 | TRBD2 | TRBV9
CASTPKRGFTDTQYF | TGTGCCAGCACTCCTAAGCGGGGGTTCACAGATACGCAGTATTTT | TRBJ2-3 | TRBD2 | TRBV9
CASSPTTGSTEAFF | TGCGCCAGCAGCCCCACGACAGGGAGCACTGAAGCTTTCTTT | TRBJ1-1 | TRBD1 | TRBV5-1
CASSARGGEQYF | TGTGCCAGCAGTGCCCGGGGGGGCGAGCAGTACTTC | TRBJ2-7 | TRBD2 | TRBV27
CASRHPQESTEAFF | TGTGCCAGCAGGCACCCACAGGAAAGCACTGAAGCTTTCTTT | TRBJ1-1 | NA | TRBV6-6
CASSLRDTNTGELFF | TGTGCCAGCAGTCTCCGGGACACGAACACCGGGGAGCTGTTTTTT | TRBJ2-2 | NA | TRBV2
CASSVINSPLHF | TGTGCCAGCAGTGTAATTAATTCACCCCTCCACTTT | TRBJ1-6 | NA | TRBV6-1